In this sample, the clone carrying this T cell receptor (beta chain) turned up once. CDR3 length: 15 residues. Germline CDR1 LNHDA, CDR2 SQIVND (reference sequence). The J segment lost 1 base and the V segment lost 7 bases, leaving 6 bases of the junction unmatched. Repertoires were generated with immunoSEQ multiplex PCR, while TCRdb's copy carries only in-frame clones and drops some. The sample lists 90,000 to 100,000 clones, about nine tenths occurring once. The sample is drawn from a study of OX40 agonist ivuxolimab in advanced cancers. This clonotype originated in an adult with an advanced solid tumor such as melanoma, head and neck, liver or kidney cancer. The sample here was CD4+ or CD8+ T cells sorted from blood, taken in a trial of the OX40 agonist ivuxolimab. V and J are TRBV19 and TRBJ2-2, with TRBD1 matching over 7 bases. The CDR3 here is CASTGTGENTGELFF. CDR3 in DNA: TGTGCCAGTACAGGAACAGGGGAGAACACCGGGGAGCTGTTTTTT.